The T cell receptor (beta chain) described here comes from a study of cytomegalovirus exposure and HLA in healthy donors. This clone has just a few counts. No antigen is known for it. Findings of the study overall: Among the CMV-associated chains, three were confirmed in vitro as specific for CMV antigens.

The assay was immunoSEQ multiplex PCR, and TCRdb's table has in-frame clones only and misses some. The data contain about 150,000 clones, roughly 79% of them seen just once; the ten biggest clones take up 25% to 30%. This TCR was recovered from a man between 25 and 39 years old in good health and CMV-seropositive. The specimen was PBMCs.

The CDR3 DNA reads TGCGCCAGCAGCCAAGACAGTGGACAGAACTATGGCTACACCTTC. Translating it yields CASSQDSGQNYGYTF. This rearrangement joins TRBV4-3 to TRBJ1-2; maybe TRBD1 (6 bases). The CDR3 is made up of 15 amino acids. The germline V gene has CDR1 LGHNA and CDR2 YSLEER. The V and J ends lost 0 bases and 2 bases respectively, with 10 bases between them.